Here is one T cell receptor (beta chain) with its context. One junction end disagrees with the germline gene, perhaps due to a read error. Recruitment covered about 25 US areas and drew participants whose ages spanned about 18 to 95 years. Recovery among Cohort 3 donors was established by two negative PCRs, clearance, or symptom resolution. In the study's own analysis: Counts of nucleated cells, estimated from reference gene primer amplification, were obtained. Sequencing used immunoSEQ multiplex PCR; TCRdb keeps in-frame clones, though not all of them. The V and J calls and clone size come from that table; D and trimming were worked out from the DNA. The sample holds under 150,000 clones, roughly 85% seen once. The germline V gene encodes CDR1 ENHRY and CDR2 SYGVKD. The CDR3 runs 14 residues. The data derive from a study of blood T cell repertoires in COVID-19. Whole-study context: T cells, B-cell-depleted T cells, or PBMCs supplied cDNA or gDNA.

The specimen was PBMCs or T cells enriched from blood (not recorded which). This receptor was taken from a woman in her 50s who had recovered from COVID-19. The chain combines TRBV10-3 with TRBJ1-2; 7 bases fit TRBD1. In DNA, the CDR3 is TGTGCCATCACTGAGACAGGGAACTGGTATGGCTACACCTTC. It yields the protein CAITETGNWYGYTF.